The 20 T cell receptor beta chains presented below share a single source sample, sequenced in a study of identifying expanded T cells in peripheral blood. Assay used: immunoSEQ multiplex PCR; TCRdb lists only in-frame clones, some missing. The sample records about 85,000 clones, over 75% being singletons. Sequenced sample: blood. Every receptor here comes from a person aged 18-70 years in good health.

The J gene is TRBJ2-1, the V gene TRBV14; perhaps TRBD2 as D (5 bases). There are 14 residues in the CDR3. Germline loops: CDR1 SGHDN, CDR2 FVKESK. Trimming took off 0 bases at V and 8 bases at J, with 11 bases between the two ends. CDR3 bases: TGTGCCAGCAGCCAAGAACGAGGGCTAGATGAGCAGTTCTTC. This translates into CASSQERGLDEQFF.

This clone occurred once. The V and J genes are TRBV5-6 and TRBJ2-3; D ambiguous. V shed 3 bases and J shed 2 bases, with 13 bases lying between them. In germline, CDR1 is SGHDT, CDR2 YYEEEE. The CDR3 has 15 amino acids. CDR3 region: CASSSLSRPTDTQYF. CDR3 DNA: TGTGCCAGCAGCTCCTTGTCCCGGCCCACAGATACGCAGTATTTT.

This chain uses TRBV5-5 with TRBJ1-1, with 8 bases identical to TRBD1. The V segment lost 0 bases and the J segment 11 bases; nucleotides outside the gene matches: 6. The germline V gene encodes CDR1 SGHKS and CDR2 YYEKEE (reference sequence). The CDR3 totals 13 residues. CDR3 residues: CASSLAGQGIAFF. The DNA for the CDR3 is TGTGCCAGCAGCTTGGCAGGACAGGGAATTGCTTTCTTT.

V gene TRBV19 combines with J gene TRBJ1-1; 7 bases align to TRBD1. V dropped 1 base and J dropped 3; count of bases not matched to a gene: 11. This CDR3 has 17 residues. Germline V CDR1 and CDR2: LNHDA, SQIVND (reference sequence). This CDR3 reads CASSIGRTGRGDTEAFF. CDR3 coding DNA: TGTGCCAGTAGTATAGGCCGGACCGGCAGGGGGGACACTGAAGCTTTCTTT.

The J gene is TRBJ2-1, the V gene TRBV28; 8 bases agree with TRBD2. Germline-derived CDR1 and CDR2 are MDHEN and SYDVKM. Trimming cost V 8 bases and J 7 bases; bases outside gene matches: 16. This CDR3 spans 16 amino acids. CDR3 residues: CASSPAGDGGGNEQFF. Written as DNA, the CDR3 is TGTGCCAGCTCGCCAGCGGGAGACGGGGGGGGGAATGAGCAGTTCTTC.

V usage is TRBV18 and J usage is TRBJ1-6; maybe TRBD1 (6 bases). V was trimmed by 5 bases and J by 9 bases, leaving 26 bases between them. The CDR3 spans 18 residues. The germline V gene encodes CDR1 KGHSH and CDR2 LQKENI. The CDR3 DNA sequence: TGTGCCAGCTCAACTACGGGTTTACAGGGCACCCGATCTTCACCCCTCCACTTT. This translates into CASSTTGLQGTRSSPLHF.

V is TRBV5-1 and J is TRBJ2-1; possibly TRBD1 for D (5 bases). V lost 2 bases to trimming and J lost 4 bases, with 13 bases between them. This CDR3 has 15 amino acids. Germline-derived CDR1 and CDR2 are SGHRS and YFSETQ. CDR3 sequence (DNA): TGCGCCAGCAGCTTAAAGGACATCCTTTACAATGAGCAGTTCTTC. Translating gives CASSLKDILYNEQFF. Variable domain in full (rest from reference TRBV5-1 and TRBJ2-1): KAGVTQTPRYLIKTRGQQVTLSCSPISGHRSVSWYQQTPGQGLQFLFEYFSETQRNKGNFPGRFSGRQFSNSRSEMNVSTLELGDSALYLCASSLKDILYNEQFFGPGTRLTVL.

This clone was counted once. The chain employs TRBV9 and TRBJ2-1; D call uncertain. The ends were cut back, 3 bases at V and 0 bases at J, with 13 bases in the middle. The germline V gene encodes CDR1 SGDLS and CDR2 YYNGEE. The CDR3 covers 16 residues. CDR3 DNA: TGTGCCAGCAGCGCCGGGCAAACGAGCTCCTACAATGAGCAGTTCTTC. Protein: CASSAGQTSSYNEQFF.

In the case of this clone: Distinct nucleotide sequences in the sample also encode this CDR3. The chain carries TRBV19 and TRBJ1-2, with 7 nucleotides matching TRBD1. The CDR3 length is 13 residues. The V and J ends lost 3 bases and 6 bases, in that order; junction bases with no gene match: 4. Germline V gene sequence: CDR1 LNHDA, CDR2 SQIVND (reference sequence). This CDR3 is CASSIRDSDGYTF. CDR3 coding DNA: TGTGCCAGTAGTATTCGGGACAGTGATGGCTACACCTTC.

The rearrangement uses TRBV7-2 and TRBJ2-7; TRBD1 is a possible D gene (7 bases). In germline, CDR1 is SGHTA, CDR2 FQGNSA. This CDR3 region has 15 residues. Trimming shortened V by 4 bases and J by 3 bases, and 16 bases separated the two germline ends. The CDR3 sequence: CASSSAGQTYYEQYF. CDR3 coding DNA: TGTGCCAGCAGCTCGGCGGGACAGACATACTACGAGCAGTACTTC.

The chain employs TRBV29-1 and TRBJ2-5; TRBD2 aligns across 12 bases. The V gene's germline CDR1 is SQVTM and CDR2 ANQGSEA. There are 15 residues in the CDR3. V was clipped by 5 bases and J by 5 bases; unmatched bases: 9. CDR3 amino acids: CSVLGGLAGKETQYF. CDR3 DNA: TGCAGCGTTTTGGGAGGACTAGCGGGAAAGGAGACCCAGTACTTC. The full variable domain, completed using reference TRBV29-1 and TRBJ2-5, is SAVISQKPSRDICQRGTSLTIQCQVDSQVTMMFWYRQQPGQSLTLIATANQGSEATYESGFVIDKFPISRPNLTFSTLTVSNMSPEDSSIYLCSVLGGLAGKETQYFGPGTRLLVL.

This clone was recorded only once. The chain employs TRBV18 and TRBJ1-1, with D maybe TRBD1 (6 bases). The CDR3 sequence is 16 residues long. Per germline, CDR1 KGHSH and CDR2 LQKENI. V shed 3 bases and J shed 6 bases, with 20 bases lying between them. DNA of the CDR3: TGTGCCAGCTCACCTCCGAGTACAGGGATGAGGTCTGAAGCTTTCTTT. Residues: CASSPPSTGMRSEAFF.

The chain has TRBV10-3 and TRBJ1-4; maybe TRBD1 (5 bases). Trimming removed 1 base at V and 4 bases at J, with 13 bases between. This CDR3 region has 16 residues. Germline CDR1 is ENHRY and CDR2 is SYGVKD. CDR3: CAISEYPTDYNEKLFF. The CDR3 nucleotides read TGTGCCATCAGTGAGTACCCGACAGACTATAATGAAAAACTGTTTTTT.

This clone appeared once. The rearrangement uses TRBV4-3 and TRBJ1-3, with 8 bases fitting TRBD1. V dropped 4 bases and J dropped 0; count of bases not matched to a gene: 2. There are 15 residues in the CDR3. The germline CDR1 and CDR2 sequences are LGHNA and YSLEER. The CDR3, as DNA: TGCGCCAGCAGCCCGACAGGGGTCTCTGGAAACACCATATATTTT. Protein sequence: CASSPTGVSGNTIYF.

This clone has a single count. J is TRBJ2-3 and V is TRBV5-4; D remains ambiguous. The germline V gene encodes CDR1 SGHNT and CDR2 YYREEE (reference sequence). V was pared by 4 bases and J by 0 bases, with 12 bases between. The length of the CDR3 is 15 residues. In DNA, the CDR3 is TGTGCCAGCAGCAAAGACGGATTAAGCACAGATACGCAGTATTTT. Protein product: CASSKDGLSTDTQYF.

The V gene is TRBV5-1, the J gene TRBJ2-2; TRBD2 agrees at 7 bases. The germline CDR1 and CDR2 sequences are SGHRS and YFSETQ. This CDR3 has 16 residues. V gave up 2 bases and J gave up 3 bases; unmatched junction bases: 7. The CDR3 spells CASSFRSGMDTGELFF. The CDR3 DNA is TGCGCCAGCAGCTTTAGAAGCGGGATGGACACCGGGGAGCTGTTTTTT.

The chain recombines TRBV4-3 with TRBJ2-3; D perhaps matches TRBD2 (6 bases). Deletions cut 1 base from V and 2 bases from J, with 13 bases between. The CDR3 totals 16 residues. CDR1 LGHNA and CDR2 YSLEER come from the germline V gene. The DNA of the CDR3 is TGCGCCAGCAGCCAAGTCGCTAGCGAGAACACAGATACGCAGTATTTT. This translates into CASSQVASENTDTQYF.

The rearrangement links TRBV6-1 to TRBJ2-5; the D is unclear. The end of the DNA is better explained by TRBJ2-7, so the J call may be wrong. The CDR3 totals 15 residues. Per germline, CDR1 MNHNS and CDR2 SASEGT. The chain's CDR3 is CASSEAYTDLYEQYF. As DNA, the CDR3 is TGTGCCAGCAGTGAAGCTTATACAGATCTCTACGAGCAGTACTTC.

The rearrangement uses TRBV18 and TRBJ1-4, with unresolved D. The CDR3 sequence is 14 residues long. CDR1 KGHSH and CDR2 LQKENI come from the germline V gene. Deletions cut 3 bases from V and 8 bases from J, with 13 bases between. The chain's CDR3 is CASSPSTAGEKLFF. CDR3 bases: TGTGCCAGCTCACCTTCCACAGCCGGCGAAAAACTGTTTTTT.

V gene TRBV7-2 combines with J gene TRBJ2-2; D uncertain. CDR1 is SGHTA, CDR2 FQGNSA, per germline. There are 16 residues in the CDR3. V shed 8 bases and J shed 5 bases, with 21 bases lying between them. Written as DNA, the CDR3 is TGTGCCAGCCAAACGCCTGGGGTGAGGTTGACCGGGGAGCTGTTTTTT. It encodes CASQTPGVRLTGELFF.